This TCR beta chain originates from a study of T cell repertoires in cytomegalovirus infection. General study points: CMV-specific HLA-C-restricted TCR beta clonotypes dominated the ex vivo response. CMV carriers having the relevant HLA were flagged by cumulative public TCR beta family frequency.

This clonotype has more than one count but fewer than ten. Its antigen is unidentified. TCRdb re-called the reads through MiXCR, storing one row per CDR3 protein. This table has under 200,000 distinct CDR3 sequences, about 28% appearing once. Trimming shortened V by 5 bases and J by 5 bases, and 15 bases separated the two germline ends. Germline-derived CDR1 and CDR2 are SGHTA and FQGNSA. CDR3 length: 14 amino acids. The chain recombines TRBV7-2 with TRBJ1-1; D uncertain. The source material was PBMCs. The clonotype comes from a human donor in good health (CMV status not recorded). Some clones in this sample may be carry-over from other donors' samples. This chain's CDR3 is CASSRVEMGTEAFF. In DNA form, the CDR3 reads TGTGCCAGCAGCAGGGTCGAGATGGGGACTGAAGCTTTCTTT.